The 26 T cell receptor beta chains below come from one sample, sequenced in a study of a mutant IDH1 vaccine in newly diagnosed glioma. Time point described: baseline, week 1 (first vaccination visit). Documented treatment: pre-vaccination baseline after standard-of-care therapy. TCRdb's copy holds only in-frame clones and misses some; the assay was immunoSEQ multiplex PCR. Among 65,000 to 70,000 clones listed, about 86% were seen once. The sample in question was PBMCs, obtained from a glioma patient treated with radiotherapy, temozolomide or both. The origin of the receptors is a man aged 25 to 45 with glioma.

CDR3 loop: CASSQGLAGADTQYF. The CDR3 DNA reads TGTGCCAGCAGCCAAGGACTAGCGGGGGCAGATACGCAGTATTTT. The gene calls are TRBV4-2 and TRBJ2-3; 12 bases fit TRBD2. This CDR3 is 15 amino acids long. With V trimmed by 1 base and J by 4 bases, 0 bases remained unmatched. The germline V gene encodes CDR1 LGHNA and CDR2 YNFKEQ.

J is TRBJ2-2 and V is TRBV5-1; D is perhaps TRBD1 or TRBD2 (5 bases each). The germline V gene encodes CDR1 SGHRS and CDR2 YFSETQ. This CDR3 comprises 15 residues. V lost 4 bases, J lost 3 bases, and 13 bases lay in between. CDR3 nucleotides: TGCGCCAGCAGCCCGGGACGGGCCTACACCGGGGAGCTGTTTTTT. As protein: CASSPGRAYTGELFF.

The chain recombines TRBV4-1 with TRBJ2-1, with 7 bases fitting TRBD1. In germline, CDR1 is MGHRA, CDR2 YSYEKL. The CDR3 totals 15 residues. The ends lost 4 bases at V and 3 bases at J; junction bases unmatched: 6. The CDR3 is CASSPHRDSYNEQFF. CDR3 coding DNA: TGCGCCAGCAGCCCTCATAGGGACAGCTACAATGAGCAGTTCTTC.

The V and J genes are TRBV19 and TRBJ2-2, with 8 bases matching TRBD2. The V and J ends lost 4 bases and 1 base, in that order; junction bases with no gene match: 2. There are 15 residues in the CDR3. The germline V gene has CDR1 LNHDA and CDR2 SQIVND (reference sequence). As DNA, the CDR3 is TGTGCCAGTAGTAGGCTAGCGGGGAACACCGGGGAGCTGTTTTTT. It yields the protein CASSRLAGNTGELFF. The variable domain in full, with the rest retrieved from reference TRBV19 and TRBJ2-2, is DGGITQSPKYLFRKEGQNVTLSCEQNLNHDAMYWYRQDPGQGLRLIYYSQIVNDFQKGDIAEGYSVSREKKESFPLTVTSAQKNPTAFYLCASSRLAGNTGELFFGEGSRLTVL.

This clone has a handful of counts. This chain joins TRBV2 and TRBJ1-5; no reliable D call. V dropped 4 bases and J dropped 0 bases, with 1 base sitting between them. The CDR3 runs 12 residues. CDR1 is SNHLY, CDR2 FYNNEI, per germline. The DNA of the CDR3 is TGTGCCAGCAGTGCTAGCAATCAGCCCCAGCATTTT. Translated: CASSASNQPQHF.

The gene calls are TRBV10-2 and TRBJ1-3; D ambiguous. Trimming pared 2 bases from V and 3 bases from J, leaving 8 bases between. Germline V lookup: CDR1 WSHSY, CDR2 SAAADI. The CDR3 consists of 14 residues. This CDR3 reads CASSERNFGNTIYF. Written as DNA, the CDR3 is TGCGCCAGCAGTGAGAGAAATTTTGGAAACACCATATATTTT.

The chain has TRBV6-6 and TRBJ2-6; D is uncertain. V was clipped by 0 bases and J by 9 bases, with 15 bases between them. The CDR3 spans 16 residues. Germline V lookup: CDR1 MNHNY, CDR2 SVGAGI (reference sequence). The CDR3 spells CASSYSKAGTNNVLTF. The CDR3 coding sequence is TGTGCCAGCAGTTACTCGAAAGCAGGCACAAACAACGTCCTGACTTTC.

V usage is TRBV30 and J usage is TRBJ1-1; D remains ambiguous. V gave up 3 bases and J gave up 6 bases, with 11 bases separating them. This CDR3 has 12 amino acids. Germline V gene lookup returns CDR1 GTSNPN and CDR2 SVGIG (reference sequence). CDR3 amino acids: CAWSPTVSEAFF. CDR3 nucleotides: TGTGCCTGGAGCCCAACGGTGTCTGAAGCTTTCTTT. The entire variable domain, with the rest obtained from reference TRBV30 and TRBJ1-1, is as follows: SQTIHQWPATLVQPVGSPLSLECTVEGTSNPNLYWYRQAAGRGLQLLFYSVGIGQISSEVPQNLSASRPQDRQFILSSKKLLLSDSGFYLCAWSPTVSEAFFGQGTRLTVV.

The CDR3 region is CASSIGGQPQHF. The CDR3 nucleotides are TGTGCCAGTAGTATAGGGGGGCAGCCCCAGCATTTT. The chain has TRBV19 and TRBJ1-5, with D possibly TRBD1 on 5 matching bases. V lost 1 base to trimming and J lost 7 bases, with 5 bases between them. Germline V lookup: CDR1 LNHDA, CDR2 SQIVND (reference sequence). This CDR3 spans 12 amino acids.

The chain links TRBV7-2 to TRBJ2-7; 9 bases agree with TRBD1. The germline gives CDR1 SGHTA, CDR2 FQGNSA. The junction had 8 bases not matched to a gene; V was cut back by 5 bases and J by 6 bases. The CDR3 loop spans 14 amino acids. The CDR3 sequence: CASSLGQGFGEQYF. CDR3 in DNA: TGTGCCAGCAGCCTGGGACAGGGTTTCGGCGAGCAGTACTTC.

V and J are TRBV19 and TRBJ2-7; D uncertain. The CDR3 totals 15 residues. Germline V gene data show CDR1 as LNHDA and CDR2 as SQIVND (reference sequence). The V end lost 1 base, the J end lost 6 bases, and 16 bases lay between the germline ends. CDR3 protein: CASSIVETATSEQYF. The CDR3 bases are TGTGCCAGTAGTATAGTTGAGACCGCAACCTCCGAGCAGTACTTC.

This chain joins TRBV15 and TRBJ2-5; 8 bases agree with TRBD2. CDR3 length: 15 amino acids. The trim removed 5 bases at V and 2 bases at J, leaving 7 bases unmatched. The germline gives CDR1 LNHNV, CDR2 YYDKDF (reference sequence). In DNA form, the CDR3 reads TGTGCCACCAGCGCGACCCCGGGGGGGCAAGAGACCCAGTACTTC. Protein: CATSATPGGQETQYF.

A remark on this clone: Other nucleotide sequences from this sample produce the same CDR3. The DNA of the CDR3 is TGTGCCAGCAGCGTAGGGACAGGGGCCTACGAGCAGTACTTC. Encoded protein: CASSVGTGAYEQYF. This rearrangement joins TRBV9 to TRBJ2-7; 9 bases are shared with TRBD1. Losses at the gene ends were 0 bases for V and 2 bases for J; bases not matched to a gene: 0. CDR1 is SGDLS, CDR2 YYNGEE, per germline. CDR3 size: 14 residues.

The chain recombines TRBV5-8 with TRBJ1-5; no clear D gene. The CDR3 has 12 amino acids. Germline CDR1 reads SGHTS; CDR2 reads YDEGEE. V was trimmed by 0 bases and J by 3 bases, leaving 1 base between them. The CDR3 protein is CASSLANQPQHF. The CDR3 coding sequence is TGTGCCAGCAGCTTGGCCAATCAGCCCCAGCATTTT.

The V call is TRBV19, the J call TRBJ2-7, with 14 bases that match TRBD2. The CDR3 sequence is 17 residues long. V shed 4 bases and J 3 bases; nucleotides not matched to a gene: 8. Germline-derived CDR1 and CDR2 are LNHDA and SQIVND (reference sequence). CDR3 region: CASSTGGLAGGVYEQYF. CDR3 coding DNA: TGTGCCAGTAGTACAGGAGGACTAGCGGGGGGTGTCTACGAGCAGTACTTC. Combining the CDR3 with reference TRBV19 and TRBJ2-7 gives the whole variable domain DGGITQSPKYLFRKEGQNVTLSCEQNLNHDAMYWYRQDPGQGLRLIYYSQIVNDFQKGDIAEGYSVSREKKESFPLTVTSAQKNPTAFYLCASSTGGLAGGVYEQYFGPGTRLTVT.

The chain is built from TRBV14 and TRBJ1-2; D possibly corresponds to TRBD1 (5 bases). The CDR3 extends over 14 amino acids. V was shortened by 4 bases and J by 8 bases, with 17 bases between the two germline ends. Germline values: CDR1 SGHDN, CDR2 FVKESK. CDR3 nucleotides: TGTGCCAGCAGCCCCCCCGGGACCCGGGGGGGCTACACCTTC. Translated: CASSPPGTRGGYTF.

CDR3 amino acids: CASSLLGGGGNQPQHF. The CDR3 DNA reads as TGCGCCAGCAGCTTGCTGGGGGGAGGAGGGAATCAGCCCCAGCATTTT. This chain connects TRBV5-1 to TRBJ1-5, with a tentative D call TRBD1 (5 bases). CDR1 SGHRS and CDR2 YFSETQ come from the germline V gene. Trimming cost V 1 base and J 4 bases, with 15 bases left between them. CDR3 size: 16 residues.

This clone occurred a few times. The V call is TRBV30, the J call TRBJ1-5, with 8 bases fitting TRBD1. CDR1 and CDR2 from the germline V gene are GTSNPN and SVGIG (reference sequence). J was trimmed by 1 base and V by 2 bases; bases with no gene match: 10. The CDR3 loop spans 17 amino acids. The CDR3 here is CAWSSLAGTGSNQPQHF. DNA of the CDR3: TGTGCCTGGAGTTCGCTCGCCGGGACAGGCAGCAATCAGCCCCAGCATTTT. Looking up the rest from reference TRBV30 and TRBJ1-5 gives the full variable domain: SQTIHQWPATLVQPVGSPLSLECTVEGTSNPNLYWYRQAAGRGLQLLFYSVGIGQISSEVPQNLSASRPQDRQFILSSKKLLLSDSGFYLCAWSSLAGTGSNQPQHFGDGTRLSIL.

CDR3 in amino acids: CASSRANEKLFF. CDR3 DNA: TGTGCCAGCAGCCGTGCCAATGAAAAACTGTTTTTT. The chain is built from TRBV7-9 and TRBJ1-4; D remains ambiguous. The ends were cut back, 5 bases at V and 5 bases at J, with 6 bases in the middle. Germline V gene data show CDR1 as SEHNR and CDR2 as FQNEAQ (reference sequence). The CDR3 loop spans 12 amino acids.

The rearrangement joins TRBV4-1 to TRBJ1-6; D call uncertain. CDR1 and CDR2 from the germline V gene are MGHRA and YSYEKL. The CDR3 has 15 residues. Trimming removed 6 bases from V and 7 bases from J, with 16 bases in between. The CDR3 spells CASSRFSGLNSPLHF. The CDR3 nucleotides read TGCGCCAGCAGTCGTTTTTCAGGTCTCAATTCACCCCTCCACTTT.

There are a few counts of this clone. V usage is TRBV30 and J usage is TRBJ1-6, with 12 bases lining up with TRBD1. Losses at the gene ends were 5 bases for V and 11 bases for J; bases not matched to a gene: 4. Per the germline V gene, CDR1 is GTSNPN and CDR2 is SVGIG (reference sequence). The CDR3 length is 13 residues. The CDR3 nucleotides are TGTGCCTGGCGCCGGGACAGGGGGCCACCCCTCCACTTT. Translated: CAWRRDRGPPLHF.

This chain connects TRBV6-1 to TRBJ1-5; possible D gene TRBD1, 6 bases. Looked up from germline, CDR1 is MNHNS and CDR2 is SASEGT. The CDR3 covers 13 residues. Trimming left V 6 bases short and J 7 bases short, with 13 bases between. CDR3 in DNA: TGTGCCAGCAGGGGAACAGGGTCGCAGCCCCAGCATTTT. This gives the protein CASRGTGSQPQHF.

This clone was observed once. J is TRBJ1-4 and V is TRBV28, with 7 bases that match TRBD1. The germline V gene encodes CDR1 MDHEN and CDR2 SYDVKM. The CDR3 length is 18 residues. The V and J ends lost 2 bases and 2 bases, in that order; junction bases with no gene match: 11. The CDR3 sequence is CASSLPTPSTGTNEKLFF. In DNA form, the CDR3 reads TGTGCCAGCAGTTTACCCACCCCATCGACAGGGACTAATGAAAAACTGTTTTTT.

The chain employs TRBV4-1 and TRBJ1-2; D gene ambiguous. Trimming shortened V by 0 bases and J by 4 bases, and 15 bases separated the two germline ends. The germline CDR1 and CDR2 sequences are MGHRA and YSYEKL. CDR3 length equals 16 residues. This CDR3 is CASSQDRQRYGYGYTF. CDR3 DNA: TGCGCCAGCAGCCAAGATCGGCAGCGGTACGGCTATGGCTACACCTTC.

The rearrangement joins TRBV4-1 to TRBJ1-2, with TRBD1 identical over 8 bases. CDR1 and CDR2 (germline): MGHRA, YSYEKL. V lost 0 bases and J lost 4; bases outside the gene matches: 7. This CDR3 is 16 amino acids long. Here the CDR3 DNA reads TGCGCCAGCAGCCAAGAGCCGGACAGGGCCCCCTATGGCTACACCTTC. It specifies CASSQEPDRAPYGYTF.

V usage is TRBV18 and J usage is TRBJ1-5; TRBD1 might be the D (5 bases). This CDR3 region has 16 residues. V was cut by 3 bases and J by 6 bases, with 18 bases left in between. Germline V gene data show CDR1 as KGHSH and CDR2 as LQKENI. DNA for the CDR3: TGTGCCAGCTCACCCGGCACGGGGGATCTGGGTCAGCCCCAGCATTTT. The encoded protein is CASSPGTGDLGQPQHF.